A single TCR beta chain is shown here with its context. Its antigen is not known. The data derive from a study of T cell responses to AZD1222 COVID-19 vaccine. Repertoires were generated with immunoSEQ multiplex PCR, while TCRdb's copy carries only in-frame clones and drops some. The sample carries 120,000 or so clones, 84% recorded once. Overall study results and limits: Unmutated variant regions reportedly attract nearly half of all spike-specific TCRs.

The CDR3 runs 12 residues. Germline V gene lookup returns CDR1 SGHNT and CDR2 YENEEA. Trimming shortened V by 4 bases and J by 8 bases, and 8 bases separated the two germline ends. The genes are TRBV11-3 and TRBJ2-2; D is undetermined. The specimen was peripheral blood, collected 28 days after the second AZD1222 dose. The receptor was isolated from an adult who received the AZD1222 COVID-19 vaccine. The CDR3 nucleotides read TGTGCCAGCAGCTCTTTCGGGGGGGAGCTGTTTTTT. Translating gives CASSSFGGELFF.